This T cell receptor beta chain stems from a study of cytomegalovirus exposure and HLA in healthy donors. Study findings and constraints: Sequence variants that were highly shared formed a cluster that was likely a sequencing artifact. Later work associated 16,951 TCR beta sequences with HLA alleles at 0.05 false discovery rate. In a later analysis, parvovirus B19, influenza, CMV and Epstein-Barr virus appeared linked to several top co-occurrence clusters. Researchers reported in a later analysis that a missense DCLRE1C variant was tied to TCR beta V- and J-gene trimming.

PCR amplification relied on 60 Vbeta primers (plus 13 Jbeta primers). The protocol was immunoSEQ multiplex PCR, while the TCRdb copy is restricted to in-frame clones and leaves out a portion. Of around 100,000 clones listed, roughly three quarters are singletons. The ends lost 1 base at V and 8 bases at J; junction bases unmatched: 2. This CDR3 has 13 residues. The germline V gene has CDR1 SGHRS and CDR2 YFSETQ. With respect to this clone: Antigen specificity is unknown.

The TCR originated in a woman aged 55-69 years in good health and CMV-seropositive. The chain is built from TRBV5-1 and TRBJ1-1; 10 bases match TRBD1. The specimen was PBMCs. The CDR3: CASSLRTGGEAFF. The CDR3, as DNA: TGCGCCAGCAGCTTGAGGACAGGGGGAGAAGCTTTCTTT.